This TCR beta chain was captured in a study of T cells in Graves' hyperthyroidism and ophthalmopathy. Trimming took off 5 bases at V and 4 bases at J, with 12 bases between the two ends. The V gene's germline CDR1 is LNHNV and CDR2 YYDKDF (reference sequence). This CDR3 comprises 14 residues. Fresh peripheral blood, approximately 9.6 ml, yielded the PBMCs. RNA transcripts yielded amplified TCR beta CDR3 regions. HTBI primers were used for first-round RT-PCR of the TCR CDR3. TCRdb fed the multiplex PCR reads into MiXCR, producing one record per CDR3 protein. The table shows fewer than 350,000 distinct CDR3 sequences, with 20% to 25% occurring only once.

Sequenced sample: blood. V usage is TRBV15 and J usage is TRBJ1-3; D gene uncertain. The receptor's source is a woman aged 50 to 60 with Graves' hyperthyroidism. CDR3 DNA sequence: TGTGCCACCAGCCCGGGAAATATCGGAAACACCATATATTTT. Residues: CATSPGNIGNTIYF.